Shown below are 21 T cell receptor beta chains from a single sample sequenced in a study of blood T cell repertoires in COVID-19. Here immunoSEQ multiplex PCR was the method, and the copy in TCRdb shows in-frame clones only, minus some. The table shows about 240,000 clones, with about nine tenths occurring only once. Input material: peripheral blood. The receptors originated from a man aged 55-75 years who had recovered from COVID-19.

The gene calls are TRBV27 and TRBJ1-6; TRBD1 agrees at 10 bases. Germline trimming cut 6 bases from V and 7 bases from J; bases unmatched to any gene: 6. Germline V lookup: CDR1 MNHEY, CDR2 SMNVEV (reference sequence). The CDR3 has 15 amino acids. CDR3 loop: CASRSRDRGNSPLHF. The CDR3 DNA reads TGTGCCAGCAGATCCCGGGACAGGGGCAATTCACCCCTCCACTTT.

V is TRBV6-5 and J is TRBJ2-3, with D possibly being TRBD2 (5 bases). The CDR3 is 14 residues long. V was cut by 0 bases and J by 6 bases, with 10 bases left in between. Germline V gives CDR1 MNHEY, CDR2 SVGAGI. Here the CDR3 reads CASSYSNGGDTQYF. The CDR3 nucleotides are TGTGCCAGCAGTTACTCGAATGGCGGGGATACGCAGTATTTT.

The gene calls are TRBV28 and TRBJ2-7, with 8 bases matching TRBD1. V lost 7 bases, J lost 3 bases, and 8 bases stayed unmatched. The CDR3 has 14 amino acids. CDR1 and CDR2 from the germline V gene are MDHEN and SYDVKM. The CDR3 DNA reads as TGTGCCAGCATCCCAGGGGGCCCCTACTACGAGCAGTACTTC. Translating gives CASIPGGPYYEQYF.

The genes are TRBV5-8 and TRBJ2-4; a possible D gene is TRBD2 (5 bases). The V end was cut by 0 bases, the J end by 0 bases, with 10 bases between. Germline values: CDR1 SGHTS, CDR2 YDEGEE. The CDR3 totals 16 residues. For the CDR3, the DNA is TGTGCCAGCAGCTTGGGAGGGAGACTAGCCAAAAACATTCAGTACTTC. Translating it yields CASSLGGRLAKNIQYF.

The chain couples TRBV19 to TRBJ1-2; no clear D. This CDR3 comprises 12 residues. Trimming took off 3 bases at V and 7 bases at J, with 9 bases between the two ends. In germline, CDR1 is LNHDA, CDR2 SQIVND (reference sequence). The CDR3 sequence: CASSINGFGYTF. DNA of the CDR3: TGTGCCAGTAGTATTAACGGGTTTGGCTACACCTTC.

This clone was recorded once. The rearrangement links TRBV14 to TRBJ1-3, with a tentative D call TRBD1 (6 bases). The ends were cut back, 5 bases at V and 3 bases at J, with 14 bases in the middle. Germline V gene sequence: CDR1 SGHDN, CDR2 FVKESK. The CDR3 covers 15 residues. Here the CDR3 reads CASSGRTALGNTIYF. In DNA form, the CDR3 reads TGTGCCAGCAGCGGACGGACAGCCCTTGGAAACACCATATATTTT. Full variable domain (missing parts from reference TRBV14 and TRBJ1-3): EAGVTQFPSHSVIEKGQTVTLRCDPISGHDNLYWYRRVMGKEIKFLLHFVKESKQDESGMPNNRFLAERTGGTYSTLKVQPAELEDSGVYFCASSGRTALGNTIYFGEGSWLTVV.

The CDR3 DNA reads as TGTGCCTGGAGTTCTAGCACAGATACGCAGTATTTT. It codes for CAWSSSTDTQYF. The chain recombines TRBV30 with TRBJ2-3; D remains ambiguous. Germline assignment: CDR1 GTSNPN and CDR2 SVGIG (reference sequence). The V and J ends lost 2 bases and 0 bases respectively, with 3 bases between them. The CDR3 is 12 residues long.

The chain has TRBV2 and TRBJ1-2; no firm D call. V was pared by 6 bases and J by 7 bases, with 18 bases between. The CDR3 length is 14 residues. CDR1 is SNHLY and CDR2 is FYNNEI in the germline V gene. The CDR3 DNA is TGTGCCAGCAGCCTAGCTGGAGGCCTCGGTGGCTACACCTTC. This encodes CASSLAGGLGGYTF. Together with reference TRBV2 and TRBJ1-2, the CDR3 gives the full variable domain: EPEVTQTPSHQVTQMGQEVILRCVPISNHLYFYWYRQILGQKVEFLVSFYNNEISEKSEIFDDQFSVERPDGSNFTLKIRSTKLEDSAMYFCASSLAGGLGGYTFGSGTRLTVV.

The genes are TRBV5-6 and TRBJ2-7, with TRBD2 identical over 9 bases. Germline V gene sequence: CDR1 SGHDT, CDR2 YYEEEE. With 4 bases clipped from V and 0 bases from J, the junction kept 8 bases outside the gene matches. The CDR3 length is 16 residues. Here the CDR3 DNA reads TGTGCCAGCAGCCGGCAGACTAGCGGAAGCTCCTACGAGCAGTACGTC. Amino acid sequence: CASSRQTSGSSYEQYV.

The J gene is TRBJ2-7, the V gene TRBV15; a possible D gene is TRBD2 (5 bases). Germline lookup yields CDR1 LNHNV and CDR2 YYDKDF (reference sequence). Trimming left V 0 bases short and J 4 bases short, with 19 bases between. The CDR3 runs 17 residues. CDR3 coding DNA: TGTGCCACCAGCAGAGATCGCGGCAGGAGGATTGTTTACGAGCAGTACTTC. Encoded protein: CATSRDRGRRIVYEQYF.

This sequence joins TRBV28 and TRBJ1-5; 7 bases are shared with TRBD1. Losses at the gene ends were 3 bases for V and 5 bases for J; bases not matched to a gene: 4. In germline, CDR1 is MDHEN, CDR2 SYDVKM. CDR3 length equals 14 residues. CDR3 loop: CASSLGQLYQPQHF. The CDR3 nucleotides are TGTGCCAGCAGTTTGGGACAGCTTTATCAGCCCCAGCATTTT.

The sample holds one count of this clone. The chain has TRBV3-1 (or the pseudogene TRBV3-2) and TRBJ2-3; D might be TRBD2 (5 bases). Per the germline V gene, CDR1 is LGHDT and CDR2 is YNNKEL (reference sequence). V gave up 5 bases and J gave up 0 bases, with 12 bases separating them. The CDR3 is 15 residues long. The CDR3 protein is CASSDSSRSTDTQYF. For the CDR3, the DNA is TGTGCCAGCAGCGACTCTAGCAGAAGCACAGATACGCAGTATTTT.

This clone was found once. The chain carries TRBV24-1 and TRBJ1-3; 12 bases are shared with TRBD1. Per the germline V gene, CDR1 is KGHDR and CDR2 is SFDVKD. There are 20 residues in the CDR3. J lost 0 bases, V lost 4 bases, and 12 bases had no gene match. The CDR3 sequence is CATSEASGTGGEHSGNTIYF. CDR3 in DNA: TGTGCCACCAGTGAAGCCTCCGGGACAGGGGGCGAACACTCTGGAAACACCATATATTTT.

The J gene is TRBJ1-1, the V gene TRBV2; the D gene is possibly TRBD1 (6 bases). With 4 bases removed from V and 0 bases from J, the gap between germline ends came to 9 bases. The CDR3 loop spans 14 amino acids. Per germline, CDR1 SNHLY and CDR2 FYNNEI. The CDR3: CASSAGGVNTEAFF. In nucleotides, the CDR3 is TGTGCCAGCAGTGCGGGGGGCGTGAACACTGAAGCTTTCTTT.

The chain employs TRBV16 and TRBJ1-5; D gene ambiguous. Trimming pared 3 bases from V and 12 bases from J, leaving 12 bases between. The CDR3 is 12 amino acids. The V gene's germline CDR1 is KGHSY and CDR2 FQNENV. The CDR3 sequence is CASSHPGWLQHF. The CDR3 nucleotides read TGTGCCAGCAGCCATCCGGGTTGGCTCCAGCATTTT.

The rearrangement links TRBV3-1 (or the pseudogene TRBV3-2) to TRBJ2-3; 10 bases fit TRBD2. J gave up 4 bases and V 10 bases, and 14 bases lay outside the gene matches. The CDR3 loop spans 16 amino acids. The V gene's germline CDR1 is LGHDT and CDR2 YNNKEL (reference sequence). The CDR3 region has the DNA TGTGCCACCGGACTAGCGGACAATCGAAGGGCAGATACGCAGTATTTT. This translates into CATGLADNRRADTQYF.

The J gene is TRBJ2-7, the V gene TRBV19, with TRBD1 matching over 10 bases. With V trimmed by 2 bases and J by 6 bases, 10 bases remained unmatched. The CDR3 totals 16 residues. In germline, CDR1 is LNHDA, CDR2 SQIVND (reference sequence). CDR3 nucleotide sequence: TGTGCCAGTAGTATAAATTTTGGGACAGGGGTGAGCGAGCAGTACTTC. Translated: CASSINFGTGVSEQYF.

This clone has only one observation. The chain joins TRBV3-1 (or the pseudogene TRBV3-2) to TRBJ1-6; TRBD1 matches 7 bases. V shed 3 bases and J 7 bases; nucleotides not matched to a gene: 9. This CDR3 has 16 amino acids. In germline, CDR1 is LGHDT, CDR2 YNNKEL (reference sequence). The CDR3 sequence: CASSQMPGQLNSPLHF. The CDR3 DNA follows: TGTGCCAGCAGCCAGATGCCGGGACAGCTAAATTCACCCCTCCACTTT.

The CDR3 bases are TGTGCCAGCAGTGACCTTCAAACAGGGTGGACTGAAGCTTTCTTT. As protein: CASSDLQTGWTEAFF. V and J are TRBV2 and TRBJ1-1, with D tentatively TRBD1 (6 bases). CDR3 length equals 15 residues. Germline CDR1 is SNHLY and CDR2 is FYNNEI. The V and J ends lost 3 bases and 5 bases respectively, with 16 bases between them.

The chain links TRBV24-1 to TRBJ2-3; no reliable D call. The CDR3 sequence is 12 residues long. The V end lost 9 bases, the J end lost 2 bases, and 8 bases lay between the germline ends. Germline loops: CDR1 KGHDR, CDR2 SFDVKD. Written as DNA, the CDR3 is TGTGCCACCGGGCTAACCACAGATACGCAGTATTTT. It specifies CATGLTTDTQYF.

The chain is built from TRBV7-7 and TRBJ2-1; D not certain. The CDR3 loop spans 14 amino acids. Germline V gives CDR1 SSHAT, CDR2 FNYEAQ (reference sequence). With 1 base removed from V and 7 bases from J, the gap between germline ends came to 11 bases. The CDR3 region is CASSLGGGKNEQFF. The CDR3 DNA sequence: TGTGCCAGCAGCTTAGGCGGCGGAAAAAATGAGCAGTTCTTC.